This passage covers 12 T cell receptor beta chains from one sample sequenced in a study of OX40 agonist ivuxolimab in advanced cancers. This table comes from immunoSEQ multiplex PCR, and its TCRdb copy is limited to in-frame clones, with some not included. The table lists roughly 80,000 clones, 75% to 90% of them singletons. The sequencing used CD4+ or CD8+ T cells sorted from blood, collected in a trial of the OX40 agonist ivuxolimab. The receptors originated from an adult with an advanced solid tumor such as melanoma, head and neck, liver or kidney cancer.

The gene calls are TRBV11-3 and TRBJ2-1; 12 positions match TRBD2. This CDR3 is 16 amino acids long. With 4 bases clipped from V and 4 bases from J, the junction kept 5 bases outside the gene matches. Germline-derived CDR1 and CDR2 are SGHNT and YENEEA. The CDR3 coding sequence is TGTGCCAGCAGCTCAGGGACTAGCGGGCTATACAATGAGCAGTTCTTC. It is translated as CASSSGTSGLYNEQFF.

The chain joins TRBV5-4 to TRBJ2-5; 15 nucleotides agree with TRBD2. The CDR3 runs to 16 residues. Germline V gene sequence: CDR1 SGHNT, CDR2 YYREEE (reference sequence). J gave up 2 bases and V 3 bases, and 2 bases lay outside the gene matches. Written as DNA, the CDR3 is TGTGCCAGCAGCTGGGGGACTAGCGGGAGGCAAGAGACCCAGTACTTC. Residues: CASSWGTSGRQETQYF.

The chain employs TRBV11-2 and TRBJ2-1; tentatively, D is TRBD2 (6 bases). The CDR3 contains 14 residues. Deletions cut 3 bases from V and 5 bases from J, with 11 bases between. The germline gives CDR1 SGHAT, CDR2 FQNNGV. CDR3 bases: TGTGCCAGCAGCTTGACTTGGACTAACAATGAGCAGTTCTTC. Its protein is CASSLTWTNNEQFF.

The rearrangement uses TRBV19 and TRBJ2-7; 11 bases fit TRBD2. This CDR3 has 16 amino acids. Germline V CDR1 and CDR2: LNHDA, SQIVND (reference sequence). V was clipped by 5 bases and J by 5 bases; unmatched bases: 11. CDR3 protein: CASSVTSGTYIDEQYF. The CDR3 nucleotides are TGTGCCAGTAGTGTGACTAGCGGGACCTATATTGACGAGCAGTACTTC.

This sequence joins TRBV2 and TRBJ1-1; 9 nucleotides match TRBD1. With 5 bases clipped from V and 5 bases from J, the junction kept 12 bases outside the gene matches. This CDR3 contains 16 residues. CDR1 SNHLY and CDR2 FYNNEI come from the germline V gene. CDR3 loop: CASSPGGQGRWTEAFF. The DNA for the CDR3 is TGTGCCAGCAGTCCAGGGGGACAGGGCCGGTGGACTGAAGCTTTCTTT.

V usage is TRBV5-6 and J usage is TRBJ2-3; D is unresolved. The CDR3 consists of 13 residues. Trimming took 1 base from V and 2 from J, leaving 5 bases between them. Germline CDR1 reads SGHDT; CDR2 reads YYEEEE. Written as DNA, the CDR3 is TGTGCCAGCAGCTTGATCGTCACAGATACGCAGTATTTT. Translation: CASSLIVTDTQYF.

The rearrangement uses TRBV5-6 and TRBJ1-4; 11 positions agree with TRBD1. The CDR3 is made up of 16 amino acids. Germline CDR1 is SGHDT and CDR2 is YYEEEE. V dropped 4 bases and J dropped 8; count of bases not matched to a gene: 10. The CDR3 DNA sequence: TGTGCCAGCAGCCTCTGGACAGGGGGCTTCAAAGAAAAACTGTTTTTT. Its translation is CASSLWTGGFKEKLFF.

This chain links TRBV7-9 with TRBJ1-3, with no clear D. The CDR3 extends over 16 amino acids. Between the trimmed V and J ends, which lost 1 base and 0 bases, there was a span of 10 bases. CDR1 and CDR2 (germline): SEHNR, FQNEAQ (reference sequence). The CDR3 bases are TGTGCCAGCAGCTTAGGCCCGGGTCACTCTGGAAACACCATATATTTT. Translation: CASSLGPGHSGNTIYF.

This rearrangement joins TRBV6-6 to TRBJ1-2; D gene uncertain. V gave up 2 bases and J gave up 4 bases, with 14 bases separating them. The CDR3 has 15 residues. Germline V gene data show CDR1 as MNHNY and CDR2 as SVGAGI (reference sequence). CDR3 amino acids: CASSYDLWQAYGYTF. The CDR3 bases are TGTGCCAGCAGTTACGATCTCTGGCAGGCCTATGGCTACACCTTC.

The chain carries TRBV10-1 and TRBJ2-1; a weak D match, TRBD1 (6 bases). V was trimmed by 8 bases and J by 6 bases, leaving 14 bases between them. Germline V CDR1 and CDR2: WNHNN, SYGVQD (reference sequence). The CDR3 has 13 residues. The DNA for the CDR3 is TGCGCCAGCCAGGGGTTTCGGTCCAATGAGCAGTTCTTC. Its protein is CASQGFRSNEQFF.

The chain employs TRBV19 and TRBJ1-2; 9 bases are shared with TRBD1. The CDR3 runs to 17 residues. CDR1 and CDR2 (germline): LNHDA, SQIVND (reference sequence). Losses at the gene ends were 2 bases for V and 5 bases for J; bases not matched to a gene: 12. The CDR3: CASSITVRGTGQYGYTF. The CDR3 nucleotides are TGTGCCAGTAGTATAACGGTTCGAGGGACAGGGCAATATGGCTACACCTTC.

The V gene is TRBV6-5, the J gene TRBJ1-1; D is perhaps TRBD1 (5 bases). CDR1 and CDR2 from the germline V gene are MNHEY and SVGAGI. V dropped 7 bases and J dropped 1 base, with 16 bases sitting between them. The CDR3 is 15 residues long. In DNA form, the CDR3 reads TGTGCCAGCACCCAGGGAGGCGCGGGGAACACTGAAGCTTTCTTT. It translates to CASTQGGAGNTEAFF.